The table lists the clone carrying this TCR beta chain with a count of one. This CDR3 is built from 15 residues. CDR1 SGHTA and CDR2 FQGNSA come from the germline V gene. The junction had 9 bases not matched to a gene; V was cut back by 6 bases and J by 7 bases. In the source study's methods: Estimated nucleated cell counts came from reference gene primer amplification. The method was immunoSEQ multiplex PCR; TCRdb's version includes in-frame clones alone and lacks a portion of them. The DNA gave D and trimming, while V, J and clone size come from that table. The data contain approximately 67,000 clones, less than 95% of them seen just once; the ten biggest clones take up around 4.9%. The source of the sample is a study of blood T cell repertoires in COVID-19. Looking at the study overall: T cells, B-cell-depleted T cells, or PBMCs provided the cDNA or gDNA that served as material.

Sequencing was carried out using peripheral blood. The V call is TRBV7-2, the J call TRBJ2-2, with 9 bases that match TRBD2. The sequence was obtained from a woman in her sixties or seventies with active COVID-19. The CDR3: CASSRLAGAGGELFF. CDR3 coding DNA: TGTGCCAGCAGTCGATTAGCGGGAGCGGGCGGGGAGCTGTTTTTT.